This T cell receptor beta chain was sequenced for a study of T cells in Graves' hyperthyroidism and ophthalmopathy. CDR1 is SQVTM and CDR2 is ANQGSEA in the germline V gene. This CDR3 is built from 16 residues. The V gene end was trimmed by 3 bases and the J gene end by 3 bases; junction bases not matched to a gene: 12. Authors of the study amplified TCR beta CDR3 regions from RNA transcripts. The HTBI primer set drove a first-round RT-PCR of the TCR CDR3. TCRdb reprocessed the multiplex PCR reads via MiXCR and lists one record per CDR3 protein. The sample includes about 300,000 distinct CDR3 sequences, roughly 20% of them seen just once. In this sample, this clonotype turned up a few times.

This sequence originates from a man in his fifties or sixties with Graves' ophthalmopathy. The source material was blood. The J gene is TRBJ2-7, the V gene TRBV29-1; 9 bases line up with TRBD1. The CDR3, as DNA: TGCAGCGTTGACGGAACGGGGACAGGGAGGTTCTACGAGCAGTACTTC. It translates to CSVDGTGTGRFYEQYF.